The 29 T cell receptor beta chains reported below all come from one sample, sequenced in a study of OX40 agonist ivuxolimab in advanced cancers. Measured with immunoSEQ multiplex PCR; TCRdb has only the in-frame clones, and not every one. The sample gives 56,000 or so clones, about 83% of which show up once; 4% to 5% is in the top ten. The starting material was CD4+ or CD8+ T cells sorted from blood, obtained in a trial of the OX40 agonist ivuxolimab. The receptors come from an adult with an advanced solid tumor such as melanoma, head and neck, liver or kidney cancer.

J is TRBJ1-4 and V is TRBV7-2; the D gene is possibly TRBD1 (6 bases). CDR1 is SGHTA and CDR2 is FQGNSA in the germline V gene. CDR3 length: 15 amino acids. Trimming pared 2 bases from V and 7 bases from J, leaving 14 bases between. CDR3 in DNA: TGTGCCAGCAGCTTAATACAGGGTTATGGTGAAAAACTGTTTTTT. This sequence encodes CASSLIQGYGEKLFF.

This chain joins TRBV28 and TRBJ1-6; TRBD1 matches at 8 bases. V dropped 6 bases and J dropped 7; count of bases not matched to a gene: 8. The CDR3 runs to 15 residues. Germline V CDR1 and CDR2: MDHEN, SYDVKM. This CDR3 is CASRADRGGNSPLHF. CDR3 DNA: TGTGCCAGCAGAGCCGACAGGGGCGGCAATTCACCCCTCCACTTT.

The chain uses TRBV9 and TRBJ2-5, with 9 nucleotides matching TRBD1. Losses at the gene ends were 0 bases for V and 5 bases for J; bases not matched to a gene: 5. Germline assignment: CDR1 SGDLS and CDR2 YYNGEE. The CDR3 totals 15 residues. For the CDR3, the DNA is TGTGCCAGCAGCGTAGACGGACAGGGGTGGGAGACCCAGTACTTC. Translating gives CASSVDGQGWETQYF.

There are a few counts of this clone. The CDR3 nucleotides are TGCGCCAGCAGCCGGGCGTTAACTAATGAAAAACTGTTTTTT. Translated: CASSRALTNEKLFF. The chain carries TRBV4-1 and TRBJ1-4; D is unclear. The V gene's germline CDR1 is MGHRA and CDR2 YSYEKL. This CDR3 is built from 14 residues. V lost 4 bases to trimming and J lost 1 base, with 7 bases between them.

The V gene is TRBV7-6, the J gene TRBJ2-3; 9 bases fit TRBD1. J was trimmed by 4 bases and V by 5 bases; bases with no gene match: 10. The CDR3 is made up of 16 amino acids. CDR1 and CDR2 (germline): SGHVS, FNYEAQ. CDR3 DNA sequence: TGTGCCAGCAGCCTAACGGGGACAGGGTACGCAGATACGCAGTATTTT. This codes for CASSLTGTGYADTQYF.

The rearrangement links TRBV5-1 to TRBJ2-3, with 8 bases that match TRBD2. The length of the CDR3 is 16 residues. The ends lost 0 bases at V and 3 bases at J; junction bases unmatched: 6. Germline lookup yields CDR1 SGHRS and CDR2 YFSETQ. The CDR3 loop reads CASSLDLAGVTDTQYF. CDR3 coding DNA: TGCGCCAGCAGCTTGGATCTAGCGGGTGTGACAGATACGCAGTATTTT.

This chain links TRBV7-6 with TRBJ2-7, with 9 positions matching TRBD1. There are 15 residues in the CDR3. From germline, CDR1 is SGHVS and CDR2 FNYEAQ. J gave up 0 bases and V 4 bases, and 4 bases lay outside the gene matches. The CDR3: CASSYGQGPSYEQYF. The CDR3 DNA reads TGTGCCAGCAGCTACGGACAGGGGCCCTCCTACGAGCAGTACTTC.

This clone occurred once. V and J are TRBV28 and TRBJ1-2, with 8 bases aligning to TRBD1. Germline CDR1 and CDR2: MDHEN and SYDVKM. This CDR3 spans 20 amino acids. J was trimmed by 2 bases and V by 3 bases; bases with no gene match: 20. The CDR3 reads CASSFGDRRPYFTKNYGYTF. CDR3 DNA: TGTGCCAGCAGTTTCGGGGACAGGAGGCCATATTTTACTAAGAACTATGGCTACACCTTC.

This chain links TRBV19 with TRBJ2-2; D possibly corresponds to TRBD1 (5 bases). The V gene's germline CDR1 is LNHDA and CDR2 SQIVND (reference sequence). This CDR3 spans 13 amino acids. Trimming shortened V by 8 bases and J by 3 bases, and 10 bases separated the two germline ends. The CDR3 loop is CASGARDTGELFF. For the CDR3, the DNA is TGTGCCAGTGGGGCAAGAGACACCGGGGAGCTGTTTTTT.

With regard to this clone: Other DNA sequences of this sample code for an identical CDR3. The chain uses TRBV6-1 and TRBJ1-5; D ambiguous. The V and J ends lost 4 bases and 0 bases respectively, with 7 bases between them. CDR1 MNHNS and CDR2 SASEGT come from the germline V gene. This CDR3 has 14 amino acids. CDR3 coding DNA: TGTGCCAGCAGTGTTTCAGATAGCAATCAGCCCCAGCATTTT. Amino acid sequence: CASSVSDSNQPQHF.

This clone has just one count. In nucleotides, the CDR3 is TGTGCCAGTATTGAACTAGCGGGGGGCACCGGGGAGCTGTTTTTT. Amino acids: CASIELAGGTGELFF. V is TRBV19 and J is TRBJ2-2, with 12 nucleotides matching TRBD2. Trimming at V came to 7 bases and at J to 4 bases, leaving 4 bases not matched to a gene. The CDR3 runs 15 residues. Looked up from germline, CDR1 is LNHDA and CDR2 is SQIVND (reference sequence).

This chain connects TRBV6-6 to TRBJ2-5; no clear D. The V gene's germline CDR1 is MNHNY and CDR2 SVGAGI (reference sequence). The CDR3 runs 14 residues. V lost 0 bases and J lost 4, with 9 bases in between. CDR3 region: CASSYSRVGETQYF. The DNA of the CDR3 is TGTGCCAGCAGTTACTCAAGGGTAGGAGAGACCCAGTACTTC.

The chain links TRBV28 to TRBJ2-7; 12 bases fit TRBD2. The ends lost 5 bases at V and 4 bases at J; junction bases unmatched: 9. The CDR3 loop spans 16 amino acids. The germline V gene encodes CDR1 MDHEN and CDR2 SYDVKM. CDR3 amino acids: CASSPSSGRAPYEQYF. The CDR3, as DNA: TGTGCCAGCAGTCCATCTAGCGGGAGGGCCCCGTACGAGCAGTACTTC.

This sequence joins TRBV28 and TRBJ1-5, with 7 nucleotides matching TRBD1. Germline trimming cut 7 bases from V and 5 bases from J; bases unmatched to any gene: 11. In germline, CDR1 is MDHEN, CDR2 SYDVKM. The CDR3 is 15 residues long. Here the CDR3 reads CASTPTGRGDQPQHF. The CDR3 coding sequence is TGTGCCAGCACACCGACAGGGAGGGGGGATCAGCCCCAGCATTTT.

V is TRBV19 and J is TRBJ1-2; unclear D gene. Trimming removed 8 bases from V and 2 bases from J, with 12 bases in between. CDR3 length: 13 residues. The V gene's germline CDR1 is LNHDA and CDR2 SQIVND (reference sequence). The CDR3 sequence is CASHPDPNYGYTF. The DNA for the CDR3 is TGTGCCAGTCACCCAGACCCGAACTATGGCTACACCTTC.

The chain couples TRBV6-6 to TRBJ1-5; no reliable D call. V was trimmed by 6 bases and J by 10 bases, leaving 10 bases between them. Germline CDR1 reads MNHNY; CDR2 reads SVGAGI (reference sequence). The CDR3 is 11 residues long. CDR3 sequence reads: CASSPGTPQHF. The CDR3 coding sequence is TGTGCCAGCAGCCCCGGCACCCCCCAGCATTTT.

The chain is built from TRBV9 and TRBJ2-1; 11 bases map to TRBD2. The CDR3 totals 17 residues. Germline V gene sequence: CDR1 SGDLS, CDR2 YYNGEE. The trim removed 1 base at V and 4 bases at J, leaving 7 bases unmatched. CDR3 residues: CASSVTPSGGYYNEQFF. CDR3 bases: TGTGCCAGCAGCGTAACGCCTAGCGGGGGGTATTACAATGAGCAGTTCTTC.

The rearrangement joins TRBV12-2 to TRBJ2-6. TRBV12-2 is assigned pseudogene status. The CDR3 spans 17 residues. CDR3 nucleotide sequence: TGTGCAAGTCGCCACGGCTACACACAAAGTCGGGCCAACGTCCTGACTTTC. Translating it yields CASRHGYTQSRANVLTF.

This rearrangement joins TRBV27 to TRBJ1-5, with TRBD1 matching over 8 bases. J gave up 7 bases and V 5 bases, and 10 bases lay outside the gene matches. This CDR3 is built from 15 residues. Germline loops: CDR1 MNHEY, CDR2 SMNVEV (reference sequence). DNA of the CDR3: TGTGCCAGCAGTCCGGGACAGGCCGCGGGGCAGCCCCAGCATTTT. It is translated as CASSPGQAAGQPQHF.

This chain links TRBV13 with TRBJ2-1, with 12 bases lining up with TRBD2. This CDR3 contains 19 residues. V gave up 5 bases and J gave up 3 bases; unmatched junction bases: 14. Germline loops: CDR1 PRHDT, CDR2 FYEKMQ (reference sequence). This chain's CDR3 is CASSPLGLAGRPHYNEQFF. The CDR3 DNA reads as TGTGCCAGCAGCCCCCTAGGACTAGCGGGACGGCCCCACTACAATGAGCAGTTCTTC.

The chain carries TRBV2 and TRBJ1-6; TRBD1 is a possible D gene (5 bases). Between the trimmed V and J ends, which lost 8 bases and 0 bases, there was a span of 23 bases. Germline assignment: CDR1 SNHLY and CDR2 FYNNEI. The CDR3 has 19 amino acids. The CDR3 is CASLKSGTSVGSYNSPLHF. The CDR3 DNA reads TGTGCCAGCCTAAAATCGGGGACGTCGGTCGGCTCCTATAATTCACCCCTCCACTTT.

CDR3 sequence reads: CAWKITGGGEKLFF. The CDR3 DNA follows: TGTGCCTGGAAAATTACAGGGGGTGGGGAAAAACTGTTTTTT. This sequence joins TRBV30 and TRBJ1-4; the match to TRBD1 covers 8 bases. The CDR3 extends over 14 amino acids. V lost 4 bases to trimming and J lost 8 bases; unmatched junction nucleotides: 9. Germline values: CDR1 GTSNPN, CDR2 SVGIG (reference sequence). Using reference TRBV30 and TRBJ1-4 for the parts outside the CDR3, the full variable domain is SQTIHQWPATLVQPVGSPLSLECTVEGTSNPNLYWYRQAAGRGLQLLFYSVGIGQISSEVPQNLSASRPQDRQFILSSKKLLLSDSGFYLCAWKITGGGEKLFFGSGTQLSVL.

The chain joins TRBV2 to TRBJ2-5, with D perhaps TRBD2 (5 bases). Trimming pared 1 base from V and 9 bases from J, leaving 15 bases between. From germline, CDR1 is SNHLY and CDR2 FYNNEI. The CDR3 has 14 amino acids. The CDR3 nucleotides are TGTGCCAGCAGTGAAGGGCGGAGTGCTAGCCCCCAGTACTTC. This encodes CASSEGRSASPQYF.

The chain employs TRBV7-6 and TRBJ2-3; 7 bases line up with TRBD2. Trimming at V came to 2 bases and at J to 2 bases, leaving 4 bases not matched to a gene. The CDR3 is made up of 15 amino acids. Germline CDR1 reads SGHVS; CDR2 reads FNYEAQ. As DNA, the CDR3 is TGTGCCAGCAGCTTAAGGGAGGGGAACACAGATACGCAGTATTTT. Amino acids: CASSLREGNTDTQYF.

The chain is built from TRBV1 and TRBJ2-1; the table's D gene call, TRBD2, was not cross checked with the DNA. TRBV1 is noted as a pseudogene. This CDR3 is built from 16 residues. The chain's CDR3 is CTSSRAERGVWSEQFF. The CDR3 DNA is TGCACCAGCAGCCGTGCCGAGCGGGGGGTCTGGAGTGAGCAGTTCTTC.

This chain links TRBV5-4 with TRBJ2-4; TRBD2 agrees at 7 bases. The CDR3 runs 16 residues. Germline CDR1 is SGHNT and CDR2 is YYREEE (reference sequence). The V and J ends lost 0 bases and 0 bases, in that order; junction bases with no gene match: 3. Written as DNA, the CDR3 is TGTGCCAGCAGCTTGGCTAGCGGTATAGCCAAAAACATTCAGTACTTC. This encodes CASSLASGIAKNIQYF. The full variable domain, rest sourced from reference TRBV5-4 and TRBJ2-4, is ETGVTQSPTHLIKTRGQQVTLRCSSQSGHNTVSWYQQALGQGPQFIFQYYREEENGRGNFPPRFSGLQFPNYSSELNVNALELDDSALYLCASSLASGIAKNIQYFGAGTRLSVL.

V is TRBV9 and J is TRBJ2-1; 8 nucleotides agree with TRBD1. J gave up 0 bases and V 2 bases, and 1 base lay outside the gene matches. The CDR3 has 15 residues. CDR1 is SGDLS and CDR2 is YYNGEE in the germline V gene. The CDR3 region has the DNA TGTGCCAGCAGCGTCGGGACAGGCTCCTACAATGAGCAGTTCTTC. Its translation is CASSVGTGSYNEQFF.

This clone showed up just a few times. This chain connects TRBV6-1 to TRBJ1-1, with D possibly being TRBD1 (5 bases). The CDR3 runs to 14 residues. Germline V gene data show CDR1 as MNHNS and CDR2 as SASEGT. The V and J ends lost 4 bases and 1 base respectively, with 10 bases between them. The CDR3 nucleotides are TGTGCCAGCAGTGTCAGGGTCCGGAACACTGAAGCTTTCTTT. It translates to CASSVRVRNTEAFF.

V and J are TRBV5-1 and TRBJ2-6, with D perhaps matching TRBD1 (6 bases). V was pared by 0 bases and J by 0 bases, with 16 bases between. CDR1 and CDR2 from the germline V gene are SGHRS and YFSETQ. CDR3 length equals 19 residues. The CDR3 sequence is CASSLARDTNPSGANVLTF. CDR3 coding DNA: TGCGCCAGCAGCTTGGCGAGGGACACAAATCCCTCTGGGGCCAACGTCCTGACTTTC.